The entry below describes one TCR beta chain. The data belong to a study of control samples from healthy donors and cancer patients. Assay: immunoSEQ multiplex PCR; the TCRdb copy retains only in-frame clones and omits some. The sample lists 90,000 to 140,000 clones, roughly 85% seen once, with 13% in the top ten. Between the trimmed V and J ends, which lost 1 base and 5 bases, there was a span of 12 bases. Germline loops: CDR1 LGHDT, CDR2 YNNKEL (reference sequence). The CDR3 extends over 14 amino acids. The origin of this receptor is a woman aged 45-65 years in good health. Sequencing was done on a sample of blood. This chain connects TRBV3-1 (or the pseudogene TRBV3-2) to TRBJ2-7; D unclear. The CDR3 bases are TGTGCCAGCAGCCAAGGGGTGCTACGGAACGAGCAGTACTTC. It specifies CASSQGVLRNEQYF.